These 5 T cell receptor beta chains were sequenced from one sample in a study of T cell changes during pregnancy in multiple sclerosis. The data were produced by immunoSEQ multiplex PCR, yet TCRdb's version contains in-frame clones alone and is incomplete. The table has about 42,000 clones, 88% seen once. The source material was CD4+ T cells from peripheral blood mononuclear cells, sampled in the second trimester of pregnancy. These receptors originate from a female donor with multiple sclerosis, enrolled in a pregnancy study.

The chain carries TRBV27 and TRBJ2-1; D remains unclear. The germline V and J ends were trimmed by 5 bases and 1 base, with 18 bases remaining between them. Looked up from germline, CDR1 is MNHEY and CDR2 is SMNVEV (reference sequence). This CDR3 is 17 amino acids long. The CDR3 nucleotides read TGTGCCAGCAGTATTGTGGCGGTCGGTGGGTCCTACAATGAGCAGTTCTTC. Translation gives CASSIVAVGGSYNEQFF.

DNA for the CDR3: TGTGCCAGCAGCCGGGATTTCAGCACTGAAGCTTTCTTT. Residues: CASSRDFSTEAFF. This sequence joins TRBV9 and TRBJ1-1; D ambiguous. CDR3 length equals 13 residues. V was trimmed by 4 bases and J by 4 bases, leaving 11 bases between them. CDR1 and CDR2 (germline): SGDLS, YYNGEE.

The chain uses TRBV7-2 and TRBJ2-1; 15 nucleotides align to TRBD2. This CDR3 is 19 amino acids long. J gave up 2 bases and V 4 bases, and 9 bases lay outside the gene matches. In germline, CDR1 is SGHTA, CDR2 FQGNSA. The CDR3 DNA is TGTGCCAGCAGCTCAGGACTAGCGGGAGGGCCGGTGGCCTACAATGAGCAGTTCTTC. Its translation is CASSSGLAGGPVAYNEQFF.

The rearrangement joins TRBV18 to TRBJ2-5, with 10 bases lining up with TRBD1. The J call could be wrong; TRBJ2-7 is a better fit for the DNA end. CDR1 KGHSH and CDR2 LQKENI come from the germline V gene. The CDR3 length is 15 residues. CDR3 coding DNA: TGTGCCAGCTCACCTCGACAGGGGGCTGCCTACGAGCAGTACTTC. It codes for CASSPRQGAAYEQYF.

V is TRBV7-2 and J is TRBJ2-7, with D unclear. With 5 bases removed from V and 4 bases from J, the gap between germline ends came to 12 bases. The CDR3 runs to 13 residues. Germline values: CDR1 SGHTA, CDR2 FQGNSA. The DNA of the CDR3 is TGTGCCAGCAGCGTTAGAATGGTTTACGAGCAGTACTTC. It translates to CASSVRMVYEQYF.